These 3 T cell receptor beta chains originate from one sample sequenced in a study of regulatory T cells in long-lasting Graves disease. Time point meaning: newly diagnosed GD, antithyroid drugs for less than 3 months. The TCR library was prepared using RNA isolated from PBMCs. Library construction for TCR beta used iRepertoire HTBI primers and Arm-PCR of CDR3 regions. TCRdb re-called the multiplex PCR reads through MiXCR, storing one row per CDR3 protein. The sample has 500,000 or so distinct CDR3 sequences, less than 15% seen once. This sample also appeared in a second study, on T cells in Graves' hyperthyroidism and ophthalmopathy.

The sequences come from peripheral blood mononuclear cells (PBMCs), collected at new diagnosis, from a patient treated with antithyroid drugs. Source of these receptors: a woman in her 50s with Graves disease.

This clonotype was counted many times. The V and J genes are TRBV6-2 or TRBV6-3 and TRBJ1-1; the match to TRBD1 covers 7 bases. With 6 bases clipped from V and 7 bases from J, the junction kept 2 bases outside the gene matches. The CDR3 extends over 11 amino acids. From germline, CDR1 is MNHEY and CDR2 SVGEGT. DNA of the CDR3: TGTGCCAGCAGGGACAGGTATGAAGCTTTCTTT. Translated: CASRDRYEAFF.

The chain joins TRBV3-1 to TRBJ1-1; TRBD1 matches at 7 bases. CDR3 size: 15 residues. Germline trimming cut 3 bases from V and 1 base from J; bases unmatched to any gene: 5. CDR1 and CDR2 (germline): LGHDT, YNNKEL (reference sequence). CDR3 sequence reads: CASSQGQTQNTEAFF. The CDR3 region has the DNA TGTGCCAGCAGCCAGGGACAGACACAGAACACTGAAGCTTTCTTT.

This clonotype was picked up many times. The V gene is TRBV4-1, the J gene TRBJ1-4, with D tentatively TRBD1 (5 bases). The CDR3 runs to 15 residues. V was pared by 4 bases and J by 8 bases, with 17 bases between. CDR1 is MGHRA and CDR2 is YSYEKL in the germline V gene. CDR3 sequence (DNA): TGCGCCAGCAGCCTATTGGGGGACGGCAACGAAAAACTGTTTTTT. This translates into CASSLLGDGNEKLFF.